The clone carrying this TCR beta chain qualifies as medium-sized. Antigen: not known. Trimming stripped 1 base from V and 0 bases from J, with 13 bases between. Germline V gives CDR1 MGHRA, CDR2 YSYEKL. This CDR3 region has 17 residues. Clones were sequenced by immunoSEQ multiplex PCR, and TCRdb holds only the in-frame ones, with some missing. The table includes some 51,000 clones, over 75% detected once. This sample stems from a study of a mutant IDH1 vaccine in newly diagnosed glioma. Study background: The patients were given eight vaccinations, one each in weeks 1, 3, 5, 7, 11, 15, 19 and 23. Once 4-6 weeks had passed after radiotherapy alone, vaccination started, or it started with temozolomide cycles. Pretreatment consisted of radiotherapy, temozolomide, or both, with most receiving both.

As for time point: week 5, during vaccination. The content of each vaccine dose was 300 ug of mutant IDH1 20-mer peptide, and topical imiquimod accompanied it. New IDH1-mutant, ATRX-lost WHO grade 3 or 4 astrocytomas occurred in donors. The chain couples TRBV4-1 to TRBJ1-5; D is possibly TRBD1 (5 bases). The receptor's source is a middle-aged woman with glioma. This material consisted of PBMCs, taken from a glioma patient whose treatment included an IDH1 peptide vaccine. The CDR3 DNA follows: TGCGCCAGCAGCCAAGGTAAGGGACTCCATAGCAATCAGCCCCAGCATTTT. It is translated as CASSQGKGLHSNQPQHF.